This entry is about one T cell receptor beta chain. Its specificity is unknown. It was with 60 Vbeta and 13 Jbeta primers that the PCR ran. In the study's own analysis: A follow-up analysis tallied some 80 million unique TCR beta chains, some 11 million shared. Produced via immunoSEQ multiplex PCR; TCRdb's table is partial and in-frame only. That table supplies the V and J calls and clone size; D and trimming were determined from the DNA. The table includes under 200,000 clones, approximately 77% detected once. The data belong to a study of cytomegalovirus exposure and HLA in healthy donors. The CDR3 is 10 residues long. Trimming removed 9 bases from V and 4 bases from J, with 6 bases in between. Germline-derived CDR1 and CDR2 are LNHDA and SQIVND (reference sequence). General study findings and limits: In a later analysis, specific HLA alleles were associated with around 17,000 TCR beta sequences at a 0.05 false discovery rate. Later on, an analysis showed TCR association rates differing by HLA locus, with DRB1 the most and HLA-C the fewest.

Material: PBMCs. The chain is built from TRBV19 and TRBJ1-1; D unclear. This sequence originates from a male donor in good health and CMV-seropositive. CDR3 region: CASHGTEAFF. CDR3 nucleotide sequence: TGTGCCAGCCACGGCACTGAAGCTTTCTTT.